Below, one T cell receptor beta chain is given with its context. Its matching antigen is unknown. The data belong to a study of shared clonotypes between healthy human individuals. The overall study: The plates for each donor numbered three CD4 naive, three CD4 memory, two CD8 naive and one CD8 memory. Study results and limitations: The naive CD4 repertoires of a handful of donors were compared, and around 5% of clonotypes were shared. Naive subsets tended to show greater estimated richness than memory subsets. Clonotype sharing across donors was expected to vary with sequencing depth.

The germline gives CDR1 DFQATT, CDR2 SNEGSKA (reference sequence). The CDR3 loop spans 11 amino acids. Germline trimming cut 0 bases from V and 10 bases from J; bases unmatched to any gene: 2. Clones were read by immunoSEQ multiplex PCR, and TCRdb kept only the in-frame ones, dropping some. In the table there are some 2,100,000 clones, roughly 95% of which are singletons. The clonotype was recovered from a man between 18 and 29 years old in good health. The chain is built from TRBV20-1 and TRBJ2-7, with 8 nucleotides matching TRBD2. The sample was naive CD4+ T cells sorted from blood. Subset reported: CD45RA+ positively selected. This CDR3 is CSARDRTSQYF. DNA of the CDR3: TGCAGTGCTAGAGATCGGACTAGCCAGTACTTC.